The T cell receptor (beta chain) described here comes from a study of blood T cell repertoires in COVID-19. Study as a whole: The United States, Italy and Spain provided the acute and convalescent COVID-19 samples.

The J segment lost 3 bases and the V segment lost 5 bases, leaving 4 bases of the junction unmatched. Germline-derived CDR1 and CDR2 are ENHRY and SYGVKD. The CDR3 contains 14 residues. In the source study's methods: It was from reference gene primer amplification that nucleated cell counts were estimated. Libraries were prepared by immunoSEQ multiplex PCR; TCRdb keeps only in-frame clonotypes and omits some of them. The V and J calls and clone size were taken over from that table, and D and trimming were inferred from the DNA. The sample holds roughly 150,000 clones, 70% to 90% seen once. Remarks on this clone: Other DNA sequences from this sample encode an identical CDR3 as well.

Sequencing was done on a sample of peripheral blood. This clonotype was sampled from a woman aged 80 or older with COVID-19, enrolled during active disease. The chain carries TRBV10-3 and TRBJ1-2; TRBD1 matches at 9 bases. The CDR3: CAISLGQGDYGYTF. The CDR3 nucleotides read TGTGCCATCAGTCTGGGACAGGGCGACTATGGCTACACCTTC.